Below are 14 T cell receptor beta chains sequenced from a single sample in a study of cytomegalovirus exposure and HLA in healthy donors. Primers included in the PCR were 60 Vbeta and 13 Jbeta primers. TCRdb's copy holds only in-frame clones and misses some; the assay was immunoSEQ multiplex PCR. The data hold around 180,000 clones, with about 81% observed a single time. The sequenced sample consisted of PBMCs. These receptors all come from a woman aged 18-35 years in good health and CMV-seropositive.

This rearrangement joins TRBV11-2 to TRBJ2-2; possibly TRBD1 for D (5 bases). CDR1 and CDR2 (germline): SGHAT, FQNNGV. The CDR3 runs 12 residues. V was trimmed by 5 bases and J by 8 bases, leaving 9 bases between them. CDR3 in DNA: TGTGCCAGCAGCCCCAGGGCTGGGGAGCTGTTTTTT. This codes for CASSPRAGELFF.

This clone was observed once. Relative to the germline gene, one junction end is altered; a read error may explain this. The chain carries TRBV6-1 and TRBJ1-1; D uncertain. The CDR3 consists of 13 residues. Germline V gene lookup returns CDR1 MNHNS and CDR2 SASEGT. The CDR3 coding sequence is TGTGCCAGCAGGGCGACAAGGAACACTGAAGTTTTCTTT. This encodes CASRATRNTEVFF.

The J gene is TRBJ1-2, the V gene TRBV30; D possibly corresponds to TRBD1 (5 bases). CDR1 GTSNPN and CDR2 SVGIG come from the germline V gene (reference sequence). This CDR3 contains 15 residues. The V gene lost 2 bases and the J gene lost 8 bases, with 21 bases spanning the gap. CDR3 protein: CAWSPSPRVGGGYTF. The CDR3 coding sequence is TGTGCCTGGAGTCCTTCGCCACGAGTCGGGGGGGGCTACACCTTC.

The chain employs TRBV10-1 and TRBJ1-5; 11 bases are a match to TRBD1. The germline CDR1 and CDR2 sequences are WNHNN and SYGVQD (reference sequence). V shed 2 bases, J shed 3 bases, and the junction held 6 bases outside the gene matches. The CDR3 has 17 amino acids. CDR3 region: CASSEPGTGGHNQPQHF. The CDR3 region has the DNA TGCGCCAGCAGTGAGCCAGGGACAGGGGGTCACAATCAGCCCCAGCATTTT.

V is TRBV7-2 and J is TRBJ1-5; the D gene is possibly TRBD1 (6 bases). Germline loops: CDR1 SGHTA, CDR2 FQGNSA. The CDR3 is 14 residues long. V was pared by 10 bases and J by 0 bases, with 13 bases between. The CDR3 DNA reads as TGTGCCACCGCTCAGGGGTATAGCAATCAGCCCCAGCATTTT. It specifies CATAQGYSNQPQHF.

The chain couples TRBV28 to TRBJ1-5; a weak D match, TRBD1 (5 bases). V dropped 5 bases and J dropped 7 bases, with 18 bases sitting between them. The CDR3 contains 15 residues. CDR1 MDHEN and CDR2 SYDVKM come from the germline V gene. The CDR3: CASSGGGWRAQPQHF. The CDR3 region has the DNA TGTGCCAGCAGTGGGGGGGGATGGAGGGCGCAGCCCCAGCATTTT.

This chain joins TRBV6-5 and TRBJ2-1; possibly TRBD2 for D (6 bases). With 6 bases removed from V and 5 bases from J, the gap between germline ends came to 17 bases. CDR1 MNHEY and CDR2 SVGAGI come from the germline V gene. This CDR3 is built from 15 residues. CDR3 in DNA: TGTGCCAGCAGACCGCCGGGACTCGGTCACAATGAGCAGTTCTTC. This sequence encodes CASRPPGLGHNEQFF.

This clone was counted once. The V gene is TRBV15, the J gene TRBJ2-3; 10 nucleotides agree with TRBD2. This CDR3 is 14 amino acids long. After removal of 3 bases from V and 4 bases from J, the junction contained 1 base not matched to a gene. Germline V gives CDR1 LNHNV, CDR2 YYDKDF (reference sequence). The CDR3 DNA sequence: TGTGCCACCAGCAGTAGCGGGGGGTCAGATACGCAGTATTTT. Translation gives CATSSSGGSDTQYF.

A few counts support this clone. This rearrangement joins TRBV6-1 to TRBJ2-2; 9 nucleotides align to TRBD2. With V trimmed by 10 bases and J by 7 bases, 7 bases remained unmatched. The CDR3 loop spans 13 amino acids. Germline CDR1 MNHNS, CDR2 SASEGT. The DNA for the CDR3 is TGTGCCATCCAGCGGGGGGAGAGCGGGGAGCTGTTTTTT. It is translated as CAIQRGESGELFF.

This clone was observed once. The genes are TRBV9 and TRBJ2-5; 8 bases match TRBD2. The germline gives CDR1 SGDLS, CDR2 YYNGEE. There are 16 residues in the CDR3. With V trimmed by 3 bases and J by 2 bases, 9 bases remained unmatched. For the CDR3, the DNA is TGTGCCAGCAGCGCGGGGGGGCGAGGTGGGCAAGAGACCCAGTACTTC. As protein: CASSAGGRGGQETQYF.

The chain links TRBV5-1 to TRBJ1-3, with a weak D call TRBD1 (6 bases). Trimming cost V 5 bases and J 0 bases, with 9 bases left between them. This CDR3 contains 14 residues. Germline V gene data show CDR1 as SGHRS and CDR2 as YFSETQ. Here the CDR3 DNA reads TGCGCCAGCAGGCTGGGGGCCTCTGGAAACACCATATATTTT. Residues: CASRLGASGNTIYF.

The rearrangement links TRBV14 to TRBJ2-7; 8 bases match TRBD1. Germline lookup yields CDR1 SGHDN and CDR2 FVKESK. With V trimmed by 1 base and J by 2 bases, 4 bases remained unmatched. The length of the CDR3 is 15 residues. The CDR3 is CASSQVGTGTYEQYF. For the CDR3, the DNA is TGTGCCAGCAGCCAAGTGGGGACAGGTACCTACGAGCAGTACTTC.

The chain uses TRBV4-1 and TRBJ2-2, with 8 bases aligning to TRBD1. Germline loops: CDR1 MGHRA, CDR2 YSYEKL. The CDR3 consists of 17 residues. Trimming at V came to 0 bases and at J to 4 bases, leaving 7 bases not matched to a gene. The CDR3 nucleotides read TGCGCCAGCAGCCAAGATCAGGGGGCGCAGCCCACCGGGGAGCTGTTTTTT. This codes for CASSQDQGAQPTGELFF.

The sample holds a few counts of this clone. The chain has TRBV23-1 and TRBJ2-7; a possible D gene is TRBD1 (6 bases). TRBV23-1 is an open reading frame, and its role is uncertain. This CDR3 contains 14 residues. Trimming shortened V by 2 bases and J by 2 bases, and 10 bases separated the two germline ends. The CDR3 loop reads CASSQPGTPYEQYF. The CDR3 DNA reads TGCGCCAGCAGTCAACCCGGGACACCCTACGAGCAGTACTTC.